This entry features one TCR beta chain sequence. Its specificity is not known. Likely unrecorded immune exposures existed in these nominally healthy donors. These data come from a study of cytomegalovirus exposure and HLA in healthy donors. Study-level points and caveats: Later analysis associated a missense DCLRE1C variant with TCR beta V- and J-gene trimming. Clonal expansion, a later analysis showed, was greater in HLA-associated TCR beta chains than in equally common others.

With V trimmed by 3 bases and J by 2 bases, 8 bases remained unmatched. The germline CDR1 and CDR2 sequences are LGHNA and YNFKEQ. CDR3 length equals 17 residues. In the PCR, 60 Vbeta and 13 Jbeta primers were used. Sequencing was performed with immunoSEQ multiplex PCR; in TCRdb, only in-frame clones are kept and a portion is missing. This table holds around 64,000 clones, around 70% found once. The sample consisted of PBMCs. This clonotype was obtained from a woman younger than 45 in good health and CMV-seropositive. V gene TRBV4-2 combines with J gene TRBJ1-2, with 11 nucleotides matching TRBD1. As DNA, the CDR3 is TGTGCCAGCAGCCACCTCCACCGGGACAGGGGGAACTATGGCTACACCTTC. It is translated as CASSHLHRDRGNYGYTF.